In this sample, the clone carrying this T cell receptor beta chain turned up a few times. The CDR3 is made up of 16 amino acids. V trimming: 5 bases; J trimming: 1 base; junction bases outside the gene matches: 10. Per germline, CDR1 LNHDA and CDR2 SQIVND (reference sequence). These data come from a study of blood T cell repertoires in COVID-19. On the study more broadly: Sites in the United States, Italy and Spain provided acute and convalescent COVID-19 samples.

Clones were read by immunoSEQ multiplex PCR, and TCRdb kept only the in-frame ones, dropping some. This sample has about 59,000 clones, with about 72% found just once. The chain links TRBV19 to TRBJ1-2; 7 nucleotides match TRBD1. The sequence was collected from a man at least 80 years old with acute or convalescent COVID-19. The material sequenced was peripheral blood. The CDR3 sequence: CASSPVGTAHNYGYTF. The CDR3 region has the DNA TGTGCCAGTAGTCCGGTCGGGACAGCACATAACTATGGCTACACCTTC.